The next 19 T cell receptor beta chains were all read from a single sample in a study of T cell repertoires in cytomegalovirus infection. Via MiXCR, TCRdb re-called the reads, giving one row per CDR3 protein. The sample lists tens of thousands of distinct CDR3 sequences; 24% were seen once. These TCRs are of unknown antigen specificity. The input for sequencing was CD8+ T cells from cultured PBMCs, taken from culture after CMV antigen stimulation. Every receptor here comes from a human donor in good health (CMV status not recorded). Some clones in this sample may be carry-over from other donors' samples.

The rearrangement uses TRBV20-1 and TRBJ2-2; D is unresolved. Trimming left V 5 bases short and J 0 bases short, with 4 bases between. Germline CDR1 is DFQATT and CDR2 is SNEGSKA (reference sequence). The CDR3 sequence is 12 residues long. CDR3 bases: TGCAGTGCTGAGTCGAACACCGGGGAGCTGTTTTTT. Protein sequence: CSAESNTGELFF.

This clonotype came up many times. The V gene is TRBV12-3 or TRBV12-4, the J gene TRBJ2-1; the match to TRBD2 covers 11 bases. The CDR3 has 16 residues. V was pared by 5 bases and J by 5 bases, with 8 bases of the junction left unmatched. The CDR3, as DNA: TGTGCCAGCAGTACACCGGGACTAGCGGTGAACAATGAGCAGTTCTTC. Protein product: CASSTPGLAVNNEQFF.

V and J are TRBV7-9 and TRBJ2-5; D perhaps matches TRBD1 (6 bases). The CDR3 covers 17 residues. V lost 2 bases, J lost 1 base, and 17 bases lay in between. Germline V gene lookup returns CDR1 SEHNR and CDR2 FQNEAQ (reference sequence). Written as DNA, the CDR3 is TGTGCCAGCAGCTTACTTGACCCAGGGGCCGTCCAAGAGACCCAGTACTTC. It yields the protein CASSLLDPGAVQETQYF.

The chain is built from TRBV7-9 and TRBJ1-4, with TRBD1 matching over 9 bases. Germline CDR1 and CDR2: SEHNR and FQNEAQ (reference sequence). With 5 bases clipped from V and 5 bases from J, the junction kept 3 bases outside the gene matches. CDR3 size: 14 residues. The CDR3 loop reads CASSPDRGNEKLFF. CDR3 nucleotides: TGTGCCAGCAGCCCCGACAGGGGGAATGAAAAACTGTTTTTT.

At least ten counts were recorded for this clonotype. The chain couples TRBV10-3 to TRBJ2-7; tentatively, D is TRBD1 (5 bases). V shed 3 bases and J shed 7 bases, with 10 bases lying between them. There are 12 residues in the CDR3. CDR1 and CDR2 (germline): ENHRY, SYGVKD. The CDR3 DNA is TGTGCCATCAGTGAACAGGTCGAAGAGCAGTACTTC. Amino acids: CAISEQVEEQYF.

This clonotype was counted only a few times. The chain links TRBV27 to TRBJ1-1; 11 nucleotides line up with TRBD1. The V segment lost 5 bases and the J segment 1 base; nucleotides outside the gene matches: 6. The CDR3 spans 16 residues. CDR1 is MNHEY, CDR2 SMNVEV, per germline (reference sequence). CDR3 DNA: TGTGCCAGCAGTGCCGGGACAGGGGGTGGGAACACTGAAGCTTTCTTT. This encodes CASSAGTGGGNTEAFF.

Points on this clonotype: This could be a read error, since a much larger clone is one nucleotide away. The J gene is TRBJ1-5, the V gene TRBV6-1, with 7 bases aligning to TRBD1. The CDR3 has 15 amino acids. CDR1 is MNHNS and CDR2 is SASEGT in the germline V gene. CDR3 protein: CASRVTGDSNQPQRF. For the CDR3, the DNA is TGTGCCAGCAGAGTCACAGGGGATAGCAATCAGCCCCAGCGTTTT.

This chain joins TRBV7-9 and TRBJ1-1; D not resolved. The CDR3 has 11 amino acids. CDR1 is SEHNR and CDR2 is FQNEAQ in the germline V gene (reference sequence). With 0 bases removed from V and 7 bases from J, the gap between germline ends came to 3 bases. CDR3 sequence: CASSLAGEAFF. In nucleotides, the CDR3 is TGTGCCAGCAGCTTAGCGGGTGAAGCTTTCTTT.

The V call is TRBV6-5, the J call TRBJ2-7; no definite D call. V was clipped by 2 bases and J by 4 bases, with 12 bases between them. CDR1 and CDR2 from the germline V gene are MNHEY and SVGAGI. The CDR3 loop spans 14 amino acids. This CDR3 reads CASSYATVPYEQYF. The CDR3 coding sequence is TGTGCCAGCAGTTACGCTACGGTGCCGTACGAGCAGTACTTC.

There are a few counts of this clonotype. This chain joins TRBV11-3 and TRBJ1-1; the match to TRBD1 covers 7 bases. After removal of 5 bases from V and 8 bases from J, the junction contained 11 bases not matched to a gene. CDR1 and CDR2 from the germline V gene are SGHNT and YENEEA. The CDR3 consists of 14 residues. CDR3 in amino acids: CASSPTGNLLEAFF. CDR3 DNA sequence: TGTGCCAGCAGCCCGACAGGGAACCTCCTAGAAGCTTTCTTT.

The CDR3 loop is CASSEDFRGRTEKLFF. CDR3 coding DNA: TGTGCCAGCAGTGAAGACTTCCGCGGTCGAACTGAAAAACTGTTTTTT. The V call is TRBV25-1, the J call TRBJ1-4, with D unresolved. There are 16 residues in the CDR3. Germline V CDR1 and CDR2: MGHDK, SYGVNS. Trimming took off 2 bases at V and 7 bases at J, with 17 bases between the two ends.

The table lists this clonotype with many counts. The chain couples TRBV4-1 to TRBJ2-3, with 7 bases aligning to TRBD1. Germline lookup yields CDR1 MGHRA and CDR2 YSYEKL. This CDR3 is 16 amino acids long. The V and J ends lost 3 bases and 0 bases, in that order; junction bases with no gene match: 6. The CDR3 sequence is CASSHPGTVSTDTQYF. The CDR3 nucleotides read TGCGCCAGCAGCCACCCCGGGACAGTCAGCACAGATACGCAGTATTTT.

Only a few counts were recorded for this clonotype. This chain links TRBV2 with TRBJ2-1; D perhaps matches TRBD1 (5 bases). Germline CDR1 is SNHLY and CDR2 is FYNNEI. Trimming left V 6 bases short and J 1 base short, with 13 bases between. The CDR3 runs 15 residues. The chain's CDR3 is CASRETANSYNEQFF. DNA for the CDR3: TGTGCCAGCAGGGAGACAGCAAATTCCTACAATGAGCAGTTCTTC.

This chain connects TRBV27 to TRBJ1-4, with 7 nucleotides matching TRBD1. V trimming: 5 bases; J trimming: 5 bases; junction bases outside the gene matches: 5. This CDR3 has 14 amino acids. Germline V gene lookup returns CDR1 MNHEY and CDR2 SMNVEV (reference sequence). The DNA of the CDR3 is TGTGCCAGCAGTCGACAGGGCCCCAATGAAAAACTGTTTTTT. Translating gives CASSRQGPNEKLFF.

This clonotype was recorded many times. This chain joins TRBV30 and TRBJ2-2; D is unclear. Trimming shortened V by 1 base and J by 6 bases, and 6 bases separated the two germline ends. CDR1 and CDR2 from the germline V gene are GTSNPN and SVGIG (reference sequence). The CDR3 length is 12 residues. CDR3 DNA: TGTGCCTGGAGTGGGGTAGCCGGGGAGCTGTTTTTT. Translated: CAWSGVAGELFF.

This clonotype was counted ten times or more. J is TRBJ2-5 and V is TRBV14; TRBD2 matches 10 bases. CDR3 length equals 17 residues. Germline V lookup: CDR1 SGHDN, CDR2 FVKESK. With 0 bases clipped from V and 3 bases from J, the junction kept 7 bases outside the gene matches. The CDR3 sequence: CASSQDEAGGREETQYF. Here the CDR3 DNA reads TGTGCCAGCAGCCAAGATGAAGCGGGAGGGCGAGAAGAGACCCAGTACTTC.

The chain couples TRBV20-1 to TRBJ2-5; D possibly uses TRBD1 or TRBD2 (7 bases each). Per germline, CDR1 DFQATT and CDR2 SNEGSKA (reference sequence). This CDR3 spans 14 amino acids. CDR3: CSAQGGSGEETQYF. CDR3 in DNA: TGCAGCGCTCAGGGGGGGTCGGGGGAAGAGACCCAGTACTTC.

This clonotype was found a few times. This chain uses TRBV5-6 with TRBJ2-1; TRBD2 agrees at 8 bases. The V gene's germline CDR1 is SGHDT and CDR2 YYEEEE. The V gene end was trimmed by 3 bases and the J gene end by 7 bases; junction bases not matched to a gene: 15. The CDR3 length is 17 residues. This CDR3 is CASSSIGTSISLNEQFF. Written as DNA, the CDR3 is TGTGCCAGCAGCTCGATCGGGACTAGTATTTCCTTAAATGAGCAGTTCTTC.

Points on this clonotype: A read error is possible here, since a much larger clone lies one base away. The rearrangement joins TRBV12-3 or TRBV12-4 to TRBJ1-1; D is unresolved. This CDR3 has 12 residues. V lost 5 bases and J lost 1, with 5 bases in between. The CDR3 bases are TGTGCCAGCAGTGCAGAGAACACTGAAGCTTTCTTT. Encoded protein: CASSAENTEAFF.